The 4 T cell receptor beta chains reported below all come from one sample, sequenced in a study of T cells in Graves' hyperthyroidism and ophthalmopathy (dated by TCRdb to about 2019). Preparation of the library involved multiplex PCR. These reads were obtained on an Illumina HiSeq 2000. TCR beta CDR3 regions were amplified from RNA transcripts. The TCR CDR3 was subjected to a first round of RT-PCR using the HTBI primer set and the Qiagen OneStep RT-PCR kit. Through fastp at Q25 and MiXCR, TCRdb rebuilt clones from the public reads, retaining in-frame beta chains. Each CDR3 protein gets just one entry, which takes the most common genes and DNA from the rows behind it. The table for this sample lists about 590,000 distinct CDR3 sequences; 15% to 19% of them were counted only once. The ten largest make up around 7.5% of the sample. Input material: blood. These receptor sequences come from a woman aged 25 to 39 with Graves' hyperthyroidism.

Many counts were recorded for this clonotype. The V gene is TRBV28, the J gene TRBJ2-1; D possibly corresponds to TRBD2 (6 bases). The CDR3 has 15 residues. Per germline, CDR1 MDHEN and CDR2 SYDVKM. Trimming removed 3 bases at V and 3 bases at J, with 12 bases between. The CDR3 DNA is TGTGCCAGCAGTTTTGTAGCGGAAGACTACAATGAGCAGTTCTTC. As protein: CASSFVAEDYNEQFF.

Many counts were recorded for this clonotype. This chain joins TRBV18 and TRBJ2-5; tentatively, D is TRBD2 (6 bases). Germline CDR1 KGHSH, CDR2 LQKENI. The CDR3 covers 14 residues. V lost 3 bases and J lost 2, with 10 bases in between. For the CDR3, the DNA is TGTGCCAGCTCACCGTTTAGCGGTCAAGAGACCCAGTACTTC. Its protein product is CASSPFSGQETQYF.

This clonotype was seen a handful of times. The gene calls are TRBV7-9 and TRBJ2-1, with D hard to call. The germline V gene encodes CDR1 SEHNR and CDR2 FQNEAQ (reference sequence). Trimming stripped 1 base from V and 3 bases from J, with 13 bases between. The CDR3 extends over 16 amino acids. The CDR3 DNA follows: TGTGCCAGCAGCTTAGAGGTCGGAGTTAGCTACAATGAGCAGTTCTTC. Translated: CASSLEVGVSYNEQFF.

The V gene is TRBV5-5, the J gene TRBJ2-7; 12 bases are shared with TRBD2. CDR1 is SGHKS, CDR2 YYEKEE, per germline (reference sequence). This CDR3 has 18 residues. The V segment lost 0 bases and the J segment 1 base; nucleotides outside the gene matches: 8. The CDR3 DNA follows: TGTGCCAGCAGCTTGGGGGGACTAGCGGGCGGACGGTCCTACGAGCAGTACTTC. Its protein is CASSLGGLAGGRSYEQYF.